This TCR beta chain was documented in a study of metastatic and nonmetastatic thyroid tumors. Original processing notes: CDR3 differences across clinicopathological groups were used to build a distant-metastasis classifier for papillary thyroid cancer. TCRdb redid the clone calls on the PCR reads using MiXCR. The authors' filters were not applied to this entry. The sample lists 35,000 to 50,000 clones, less than 20% occurring once. With 0 bases removed from V and 0 bases from J, the gap between germline ends came to 12 bases. Germline loops: CDR1 MNHNY, CDR2 SVGAGI (reference sequence). The CDR3 consists of 16 residues. Many counts were recorded for this clone. Thyroid surgery was performed in patients who had received no treatment beforehand.

The TCR was taken from a female donor with papillary thyroid cancer or a benign thyroid nodule (not recorded which). Some clones in this sample may be carry-over from other donors' samples. The specimen sequenced was tumor tissue. This rearrangement joins TRBV6-6 to TRBJ2-7; D unclear. CDR3 nucleotide sequence: TGTGCCAGCAGTTACTCGGCCGGAAAATTCTCCTACGAGCAGTACTTC. It encodes CASSYSAGKFSYEQYF.